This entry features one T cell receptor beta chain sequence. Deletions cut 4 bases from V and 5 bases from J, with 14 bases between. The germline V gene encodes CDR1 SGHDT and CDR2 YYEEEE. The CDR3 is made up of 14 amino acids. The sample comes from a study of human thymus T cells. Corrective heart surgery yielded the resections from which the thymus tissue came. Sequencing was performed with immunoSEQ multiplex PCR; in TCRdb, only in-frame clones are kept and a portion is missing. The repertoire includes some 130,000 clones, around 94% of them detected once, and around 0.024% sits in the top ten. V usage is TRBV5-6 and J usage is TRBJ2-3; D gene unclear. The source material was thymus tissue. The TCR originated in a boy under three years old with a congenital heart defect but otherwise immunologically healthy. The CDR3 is CASSPTPSGDTQYF. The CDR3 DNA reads TGTGCCAGCAGCCCGACTCCGTCAGGAGATACGCAGTATTTT.